This TCR beta chain was recorded in a study of cytomegalovirus exposure and HLA in healthy donors. Study results and limitations: Across HLA loci, a later analysis found differing TCR association rates, with DRB1 most and HLA-C fewest.

Regarding this clone: The antigen is undetermined.

The germline gives CDR1 MNHNS, CDR2 SASEGT. CDR3 length: 13 residues. The ends were cut back, 8 bases at V and 2 bases at J, with 12 bases in the middle. Primers for the PCR totalled 60 Vbeta and 13 Jbeta. Methods used by the authors: A follow-up analysis tallied approximately 85 million unique TCR beta chains, about 10 million shared. Using immunoSEQ multiplex PCR, the repertoire was profiled, and TCRdb retains in-frame clones only, with some absent. The V and J calls and clone size are taken from that table; D and trimming were inferred from the DNA. The clone table shows approximately 100,000 clones, with the ten largest holding about 3.2%.

The genes are TRBV6-1 and TRBJ1-2; D unclear. The sequence was collected from a man between 40 and 49 years old in good health and CMV-seronegative. The source material was PBMCs. The CDR3 reads CASVTLPNYGYTF. CDR3 coding DNA: TGTGCCAGCGTCACACTACCAAACTATGGCTACACCTTC.